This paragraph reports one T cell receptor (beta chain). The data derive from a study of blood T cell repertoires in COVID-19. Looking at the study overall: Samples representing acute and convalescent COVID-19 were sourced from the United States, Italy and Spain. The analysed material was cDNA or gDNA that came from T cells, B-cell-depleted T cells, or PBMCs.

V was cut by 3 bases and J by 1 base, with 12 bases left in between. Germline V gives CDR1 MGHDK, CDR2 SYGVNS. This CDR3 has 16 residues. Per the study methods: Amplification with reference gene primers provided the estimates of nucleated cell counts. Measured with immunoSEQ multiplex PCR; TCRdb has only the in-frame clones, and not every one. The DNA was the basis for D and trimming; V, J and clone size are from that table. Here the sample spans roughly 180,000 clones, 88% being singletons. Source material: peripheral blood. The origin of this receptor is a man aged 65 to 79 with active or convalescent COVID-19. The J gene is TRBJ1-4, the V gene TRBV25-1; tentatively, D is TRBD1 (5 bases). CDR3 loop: CASSDLRRGTNEKLFF. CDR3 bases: TGTGCCAGCAGTGACCTCCGGAGGGGAACTAATGAAAAACTGTTTTTT. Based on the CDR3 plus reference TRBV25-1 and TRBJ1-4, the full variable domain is EADIYQTPRYLVIGTGKKITLECSQTMGHDKMYWYQQDPGMELHLIHYSYGVNSTEKGDLSSESTVSRIRTEHFPLTLESARPSHTSQYLCASSDLRRGTNEKLFFGSGTQLSVL.